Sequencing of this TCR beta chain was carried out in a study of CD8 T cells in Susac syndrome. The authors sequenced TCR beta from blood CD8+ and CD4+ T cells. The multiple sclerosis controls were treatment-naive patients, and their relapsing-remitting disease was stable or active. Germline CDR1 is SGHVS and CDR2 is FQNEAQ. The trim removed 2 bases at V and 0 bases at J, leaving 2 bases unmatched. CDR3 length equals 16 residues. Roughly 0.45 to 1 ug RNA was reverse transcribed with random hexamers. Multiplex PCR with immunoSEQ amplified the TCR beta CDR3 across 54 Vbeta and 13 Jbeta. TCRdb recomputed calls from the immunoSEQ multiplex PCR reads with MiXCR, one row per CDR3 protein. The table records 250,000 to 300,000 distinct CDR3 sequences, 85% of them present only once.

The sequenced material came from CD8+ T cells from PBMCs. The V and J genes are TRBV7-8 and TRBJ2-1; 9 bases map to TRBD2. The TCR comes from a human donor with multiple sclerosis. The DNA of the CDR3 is TGTGCCAGCAGCTTACTTAGCGGGGGCTCCTACAATGAGCAGTTCTTC. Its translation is CASSLLSGGSYNEQFF.